The 4 T cell receptor beta chains given below trace back to one sample, sequenced in a study of neurological immune-mediated disorders. One entry per CDR3 protein results from TCRdb running MiXCR on the 5' RACE reads. Of 75,000 to 95,000 distinct CDR3 sequences listed, 17% are singletons. Sequences were obtained from PBMCs. All receptors derive from a woman aged 40 to 50 in good health.

This clonotype was recorded at least ten times. The chain has TRBV7-2 and TRBJ1-5, with D possibly matching TRBD1 (5 bases). CDR1 and CDR2 (germline): SGHTA, FQGNSA. This CDR3 contains 15 residues. Deletions cut 5 bases from V and 1 base from J, with 12 bases between. DNA for the CDR3: TGTGCCAGCAGCACGTCGTCAGGGAGCAATCAGCCCCAGCATTTT. Translating gives CASSTSSGSNQPQHF. Using reference TRBV7-2 and TRBJ1-5 for the parts outside the CDR3, the full variable domain is GAGVSQSPSNKVTEKGKDVELRCDPISGHTALYWYRQSLGQGLEFLIYFQGNSAPDKSGLPSDRFSAERTGGSVSTLTIQRTQQEDSAVYLCASSTSSGSNQPQHFGDGTRLSIL.

The gene calls are TRBV20-1 and TRBJ1-2; D not certain. Germline lookup yields CDR1 DFQATT and CDR2 SNEGSKA (reference sequence). The CDR3 is 17 amino acids. The V gene lost 3 bases and the J gene lost 0 bases, with 20 bases spanning the gap. CDR3 protein: CSASNERELRANYGYTF. The CDR3 region has the DNA TGCAGTGCTAGTAATGAGAGGGAGCTAAGGGCTAACTATGGCTACACCTTC.

This clonotype was counted ten times or more. The chain recombines TRBV11-2 with TRBJ1-2, with D hard to call. This CDR3 is built from 13 residues. Germline CDR1 reads SGHAT; CDR2 reads FQNNGV. Between the trimmed V and J ends, which lost 1 base and 8 bases, there was a span of 11 bases. CDR3 nucleotides: TGTGCCAGCAGCTTAGGCGGGATGTGGGGCTACACCTTC. It specifies CASSLGGMWGYTF.

The chain recombines TRBV6-6 with TRBJ2-1; D is uncertain. The CDR3 covers 16 residues. CDR1 is MNHNY, CDR2 SVGAGI, per germline (reference sequence). Between the trimmed V and J ends, which lost 6 bases and 6 bases, there was a span of 21 bases. The CDR3 sequence: CASRSLSLSSPNEQFF. As DNA, the CDR3 is TGTGCCAGCAGATCATTAAGCCTCAGCAGTCCCAATGAGCAGTTCTTC.